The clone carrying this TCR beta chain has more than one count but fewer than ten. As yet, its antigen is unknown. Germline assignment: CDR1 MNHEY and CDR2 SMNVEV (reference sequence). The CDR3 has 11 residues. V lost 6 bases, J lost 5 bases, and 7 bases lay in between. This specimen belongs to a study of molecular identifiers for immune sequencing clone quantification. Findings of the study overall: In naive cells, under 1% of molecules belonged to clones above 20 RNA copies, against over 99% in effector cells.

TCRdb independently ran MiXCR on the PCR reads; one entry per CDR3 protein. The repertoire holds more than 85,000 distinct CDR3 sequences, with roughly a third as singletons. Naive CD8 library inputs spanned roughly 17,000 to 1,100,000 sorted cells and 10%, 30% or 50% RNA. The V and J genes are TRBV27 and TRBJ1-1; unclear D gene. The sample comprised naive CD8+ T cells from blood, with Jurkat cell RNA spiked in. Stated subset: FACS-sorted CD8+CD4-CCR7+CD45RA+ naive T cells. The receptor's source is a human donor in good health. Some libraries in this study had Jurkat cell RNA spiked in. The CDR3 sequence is CASRGWTEAFF. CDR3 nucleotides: TGTGCCAGCAGGGGGTGGACTGAAGCTTTCTTT.